This TCR beta chain was sequenced during a study of T-cell memory formation after mild COVID-19. Study conclusions and caveats: Contracting CD8+ clones were enriched in EMRA, CD4+ mainly in CM and EM.

MiXCR, applied by TCRdb to the 5' RACE reads, yields one record per CDR3 protein. The data contain 250,000 to 350,000 distinct CDR3 sequences, 14% of them seen just once; the ten biggest clones take up around 20%. The CDR3 spans 13 residues. V was shortened by 5 bases and J by 3 bases, with 6 bases between the two germline ends. The germline CDR1 and CDR2 sequences are KGHDR and SFDVKD. This clonotype was seen a few times. Its antigen is not known. The chain links TRBV24-1 to TRBJ2-2; D tentatively fits TRBD1 or TRBD2 (5 bases each). Sequencing was done on a sample of PBMCs or a T cell subset sorted from them (not recorded which). The clonotype comes from a man between 18 and 35 years old who had mild COVID-19 (a few samples of this study predate the infection). Cell type and time point are not known. Written as DNA, the CDR3 is TGTGCCACCAGTGTGGGGGACACCGGGGAGCTGTTTTTT. This sequence encodes CATSVGDTGELFF.